The next 12 T cell receptor beta chains were all read from a single sample in a study of blood T cell repertoires in COVID-19. Assay used: immunoSEQ multiplex PCR; TCRdb lists only in-frame clones, some missing. The sample has 230,000 or so clones, just over 85% seen once. The sequencing sample was made of PBMCs or T cells enriched from blood (not recorded which). These receptors were obtained from a woman in her thirties or forties with acute COVID-19.

In its sample, this clone was seen a few times. The chain carries TRBV5-1 and TRBJ1-4, with TRBD1 as a possible D gene (5 bases). The V end was cut by 5 bases, the J end by 8 bases, with 16 bases between. CDR3 length equals 14 residues. The germline V gene encodes CDR1 SGHRS and CDR2 YFSETQ. The CDR3 DNA sequence: TGCGCCAGCAGTAAGGGGCCCTCTTGGGAAAAACTGTTTTTT. This translates into CASSKGPSWEKLFF.

The chain has TRBV7-9 and TRBJ1-4, with unresolved D. Germline V gene data show CDR1 as SEHNR and CDR2 as FQNEAQ (reference sequence). The V end lost 5 bases, the J end lost 0 bases, and 13 bases lay between the germline ends. This CDR3 has 16 amino acids. The CDR3 spells CASSRGQRSTNEKLFF. The CDR3 DNA reads as TGTGCCAGCAGCCGCGGCCAGCGGTCAACTAATGAAAAACTGTTTTTT. The whole variable domain, filled in from reference TRBV7-9 and TRBJ1-4, reads DTGVSQNPRHKITKRGQNVTFRCDPISEHNRLYWYRQTLGQGPEFLTYFQNEAQLEKSRLLSDRFSAERPKGSFSTLEIQRTEQGDSAMYLCASSRGQRSTNEKLFFGSGTQLSVL.

J is TRBJ1-1 and V is TRBV19, with TRBD1 matching 7 bases. In germline, CDR1 is LNHDA, CDR2 SQIVND (reference sequence). The V and J ends lost 8 bases and 3 bases, in that order; junction bases with no gene match: 9. This CDR3 has 14 residues. In DNA, the CDR3 is TGTGCCAGTGCCGAGGGGGCGCGGGACACTGAAGCTTTCTTT. Amino acid sequence: CASAEGARDTEAFF.

CDR3 residues: CASSQTIWGRETQYF. For the CDR3, the DNA is TGTGCCAGCAGCCAAACTATCTGGGGGCGCGAGACCCAGTACTTC. This rearrangement joins TRBV3-1 (or the pseudogene TRBV3-2) to TRBJ2-5; tentative D call: TRBD1 (6 bases). The germline V and J ends were trimmed by 2 bases and 5 bases, with 15 bases remaining between them. This CDR3 is built from 15 residues. Germline V gives CDR1 LGHDT, CDR2 YNNKEL (reference sequence).

V gene TRBV27 combines with J gene TRBJ1-2; TRBD1 might be the D (6 bases). Germline CDR1 reads MNHEY; CDR2 reads SMNVEV (reference sequence). Trimming left V 6 bases short and J 4 bases short, with 15 bases between. CDR3 length: 14 amino acids. In DNA form, the CDR3 reads TGTGCCAGCAGAGCAACCGGGGGGCCCTATGGCTACACCTTC. Translation gives CASRATGGPYGYTF.

This clone was seen ten or more times. This chain uses TRBV19 with TRBJ1-5; D is undetermined. Looked up from germline, CDR1 is LNHDA and CDR2 is SQIVND (reference sequence). The V end lost 0 bases, the J end lost 5 bases, and 11 bases lay between the germline ends. The CDR3 totals 15 residues. This chain's CDR3 is CASSIDPPGDQPQHF. CDR3 DNA: TGTGCCAGTAGTATAGACCCACCCGGAGATCAGCCCCAGCATTTT.

The chain employs TRBV6-6 and TRBJ1-1; TRBD1 might be the D (5 bases). Trimming removed 6 bases at V and 0 bases at J, with 11 bases between. Per germline, CDR1 MNHNY and CDR2 SVGAGI (reference sequence). The CDR3 spans 14 residues. The CDR3 region has the DNA TGTGCCAGCAGATCGACAGCCATGAACACTGAAGCTTTCTTT. This codes for CASRSTAMNTEAFF.

About this clone: Additional DNA sequences in this sample encode the identical CDR3. The V gene is TRBV19, the J gene TRBJ1-1; no definite D call. Germline V lookup: CDR1 LNHDA, CDR2 SQIVND (reference sequence). The CDR3 sequence is 14 residues long. The V and J ends lost 5 bases and 0 bases respectively, with 10 bases between them. The CDR3 region has the DNA TGTGCCAGTAGTGTAACAGTCATGAACACTGAAGCTTTCTTT. The encoded protein is CASSVTVMNTEAFF.

This chain connects TRBV14 to TRBJ2-1; 8 bases map to TRBD2. Trimming took 3 bases from V and 0 from J; bases not matched to a gene: 7. CDR3 length: 17 amino acids. The V gene's germline CDR1 is SGHDN and CDR2 FVKESK. In nucleotides, the CDR3 is TGTGCCAGCAGCCACCCGGGGGGGCAATTCTCCTACAATGAGCAGTTCTTC. This gives the protein CASSHPGGQFSYNEQFF. Combining the CDR3 with reference TRBV14 and TRBJ2-1 gives the whole variable domain EAGVTQFPSHSVIEKGQTVTLRCDPISGHDNLYWYRRVMGKEIKFLLHFVKESKQDESGMPNNRFLAERTGGTYSTLKVQPAELEDSGVYFCASSHPGGQFSYNEQFFGPGTRLTVL.

The chain is built from TRBV5-1 and TRBJ2-5; a weak D match, TRBD1 (6 bases). CDR1 SGHRS and CDR2 YFSETQ come from the germline V gene. With 3 bases removed from V and 2 bases from J, the gap between germline ends came to 8 bases. This CDR3 has 13 residues. CDR3 amino acids: CASSWDIQETQYF. In DNA form, the CDR3 reads TGCGCCAGCAGCTGGGACATACAAGAGACCCAGTACTTC.

The rearrangement links TRBV9 to TRBJ1-6, with D tentatively TRBD1 (5 bases). Germline CDR1 reads SGDLS; CDR2 reads YYNGEE. V was clipped by 0 bases and J by 0 bases, with 10 bases between them. The CDR3 has 17 amino acids. The CDR3 sequence is CASSVGGLSSYNSPLHF. The CDR3 bases are TGTGCCAGCAGCGTAGGGGGCCTGAGCTCCTATAATTCACCCCTCCACTTT. Variable domain in full (rest from reference TRBV9 and TRBJ1-6): DSGVTQTPKHLITATGQRVTLRCSPRSGDLSVYWYQQSLDQGLQFLIQYYNGEERAKGNILERFSAQQFPDLHSELNLSSLELGDSALYFCASSVGGLSSYNSPLHFGNGTRLTVT.

The V call is TRBV7-9, the J call TRBJ2-5, with D perhaps TRBD2 (6 bases). This CDR3 has 14 residues. The V and J ends lost 5 bases and 5 bases respectively, with 15 bases between them. Looked up from germline, CDR1 is SEHNR and CDR2 is FQNEAQ (reference sequence). CDR3 protein: CASSDRGGGETQYF. As DNA, the CDR3 is TGTGCCAGCAGCGATAGGGGAGGTGGGGAGACCCAGTACTTC.